These T cell receptor beta chains were read from a single sample in a study of shared clonotypes between healthy human individuals. This table comes from immunoSEQ multiplex PCR, and its TCRdb copy is limited to in-frame clones, with some not included. The sample lists 490,000 or so clones; around three quarters were seen once. The sequenced sample consisted of PBMCs. The receptors derive from a woman aged 40 to 55 in good health. Some clones in this sample may be carry-over from other donors' samples. CDR3s include the opening cysteine and the closing phenylalanine or tryptophan. Fields, in order: V gene, CDR3 length, D gene, clone size, J gene, CDR3 protein, CDR3 DNA. D genes are given only for firm matches. Some rows mark clone size as missing; the rest say once, few, many or name a class of expanded clone.

TRBV5-1	20	TRBD2	few	TRBJ2-1	CASSLGWVSGRPLTYNEQFF	TGCGCCAGCAGCTTGGGTTGGGTTAGCGGGAGGCCCCTCACCTACAATGAGCAGTTCTTC
TRBV21-1	17	NA	NA	TRBJ2-1	CASSNGAKRSSYNEQFF	TGTGCCAGCAGCAATGGGGCCAAGCGGAGCTCCTACAATGAGCAGTTCTTC
TRBV6-1	14	TRBD1	NA	TRBJ1-5	CASRLGTAGQPQHF	TGTGCCAGCAGACTTGGGACAGCTGGCCAGCCCCAGCATTTT
TRBV19	16	TRBD2	NA	TRBJ2-5	CASSMPGLAGPETQYF	TGTGCCAGTAGTATGCCGGGACTAGCGGGACCCGAGACCCAGTACTTC
TRBV29-1	18	TRBD1	NA	TRBJ1-1	CSVLGGPHRGRSDTEAFF	TGCAGCGTCCTGGGGGGACCACACAGGGGGCGATCCGACACTGAAGCTTTCTTT
TRBV28	15	NA	NA	TRBJ2-5	CASSYPQRVVGTQYF	TGTGCCAGCAGTTACCCACAGCGGGTTGTAGGGACCCAGTACTTC
TRBV29-1	13	NA	NA	TRBJ1-4	CSVGVGGNEKLFF	TGCAGCGTTGGTGTCGGAGGAAATGAAAAACTGTTTTTT
TRBV27	19	TRBD2	NA	TRBJ2-2	CASSLKGLAGPANTGELFF	TGTGCCAGCAGTTTGAAGGGACTAGCGGGACCCGCGAACACCGGGGAGCTGTTTTTT
TRBV4-3	15	TRBD2	once	TRBJ2-5	CASSPAGTTKETQYF	TGCGCCAGCAGCCCCGCCGGGACTACGAAAGAGACCCAGTACTTC
TRBV7-6	16	NA	NA	TRBJ1-3	CASSLYRSGSGNTIYF	TGTGCCAGCAGCTTGTACCGGTCTGGGTCTGGAAACACCATATATTTT
TRBV6-6	14	NA	NA	TRBJ1-1	CASLARTQNTEAFF	TGTGCCAGCCTCGCCCGGACCCAGAACACTGAAGCTTTCTTT
TRBV4-3	17	TRBD2	NA	TRBJ2-7	CASSRGLAGDASYEQYF	TGCGCCAGCAGCCGGGGACTAGCGGGAGATGCGTCCTACGAGCAGTACTTC
TRBV2	15	TRBD2	NA	TRBJ2-1	CASSESGGLYNEQFF	TGTGCCAGCAGTGAGAGCGGGGGCCTTTACAATGAGCAGTTCTTC
TRBV30	11	NA	NA	TRBJ2-7	CAWSVLGEQYF	TGTGCCTGGAGTGTACTGGGCGAGCAGTACTTC
TRBV19	15	NA	NA	TRBJ2-2	CASSREGLNTGELFF	TGTGCCAGTAGTAGAGAGGGCTTGAACACCGGGGAGCTGTTTTTT
TRBV28	16	TRBD2	NA	TRBJ2-3	CASRASGAPSTDTQYF	TGTGCCAGCAGGGCTAGCGGGGCTCCTAGCACAGATACGCAGTATTTT
TRBV7-9	14	NA	NA	TRBJ1-2	CASSLQAGYDGYTF	TGTGCCAGCAGCTTACAGGCAGGGTACGATGGCTACACCTTC
TRBV28	16	TRBD1	NA	TRBJ2-6	CASRRQGAAGANVLTF	TGTGCCAGCAGGAGGCAGGGGGCGGCTGGGGCCAACGTCCTGACTTTC
TRBV15	15	NA	NA	TRBJ2-7	CATSRGGTISYEQYF	TGTGCCACCAGCAGAGGGGGGACCATTTCCTACGAGCAGTACTTC
TRBV5-4	12	NA	NA	TRBJ2-5	CASSSYQETQYF	TGTGCCAGCAGCTCGTACCAAGAGACCCAGTACTTC
TRBV10-3	14	NA	NA	TRBJ1-2	CAISDWGSNYGYTF	TGTGCCATCAGTGATTGGGGCAGCAACTATGGCTACACCTTC
TRBV5-4	16	TRBD2	NA	TRBJ2-7	CASSPLPGAGGDEQYF	TGTGCCAGCAGCCCCCTCCCGGGTGCGGGAGGCGACGAGCAGTACTTC
TRBV19	14	NA	NA	TRBJ2-7	CASSSRDVNYEQYF	TGTGCCAGTAGTTCCCGGGACGTTAACTACGAGCAGTACTTC
TRBV6-1	15	TRBD2	few	TRBJ2-5	CASSLTSGSTETQYF	TGTGCCAGCAGCCTGACTAGCGGGAGTACAGAGACCCAGTACTTC
TRBV7-9	14	NA	once	TRBJ2-2	CASSLVQTGGELFF	TGTGCCAGCAGCTTAGTACAGACCGGCGGGGAGCTGTTTTTT
TRBV9	14	NA	NA	TRBJ2-7	CASSVRDIIGEQYF	TGTGCCAGCAGCGTCCGGGATATCATAGGCGAGCAGTACTTC
TRBV2	14	TRBD2	NA	TRBJ2-1	CASTGLAGYNEQFF	TGTGCCAGCACCGGACTAGCGGGCTACAATGAGCAGTTCTTC
TRBV7-9	15	TRBD1	few	TRBJ1-2	CASSPHGTGGYGYTF	TGTGCCAGCAGCCCCCACGGGACAGGAGGCTATGGCTACACCTTC
TRBV30	13	NA	NA	TRBJ1-3	CAWRKGIGNTIYF	TGTGCCTGGAGGAAGGGTATTGGAAACACCATATATTTT
TRBV5-1	15	TRBD2	NA	TRBJ2-2	CASSRGGRAPGELFF	TGCGCCAGCAGCAGAGGCGGGAGAGCCCCCGGGGAGCTGTTTTTT
TRBV30	12	NA	NA	TRBJ1-5	CAWFVWNQPQHF	TGTGCCTGGTTTGTCTGGAATCAGCCCCAGCATTTT